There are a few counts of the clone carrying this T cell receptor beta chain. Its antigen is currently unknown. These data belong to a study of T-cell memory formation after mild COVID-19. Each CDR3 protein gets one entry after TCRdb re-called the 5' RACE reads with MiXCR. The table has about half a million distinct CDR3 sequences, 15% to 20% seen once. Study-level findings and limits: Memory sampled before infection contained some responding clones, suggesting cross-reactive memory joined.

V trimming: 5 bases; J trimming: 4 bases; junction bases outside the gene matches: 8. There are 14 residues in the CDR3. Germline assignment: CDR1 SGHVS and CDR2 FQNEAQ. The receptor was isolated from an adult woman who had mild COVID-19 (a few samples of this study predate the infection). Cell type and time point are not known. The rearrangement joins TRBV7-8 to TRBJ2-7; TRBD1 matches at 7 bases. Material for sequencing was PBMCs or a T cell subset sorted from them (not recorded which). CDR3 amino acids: CASSPFSTGYEQYF. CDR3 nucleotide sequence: TGTGCCAGCAGCCCCTTCTCGACAGGGTACGAGCAGTACTTC.